The entry that follows covers one T cell receptor (beta chain) sequence. These data belong to a study of blood T cell repertoires in COVID-19. Study at large: Both acute and convalescent COVID-19 samples were obtained from the United States, Italy and Spain. In each case, the material was cDNA or gDNA derived from T cells, B-cell-depleted T cells, or PBMCs.

CDR3 length: 13 amino acids. CDR1 is GTSNPN, CDR2 SVGIG, per germline (reference sequence). V lost 1 base to trimming and J lost 8 bases, with 9 bases between them. As originally analysed: Quantification of nucleated cells was approximated via reference gene primer amplification. TCRdb's copy holds only in-frame clones and misses some; the assay was immunoSEQ multiplex PCR. V and J calls and clone size are those listed in that table; D and trimming were worked out from the DNA. The sample contains approximately 410,000 clones, approximately 90% of which appear only once. The chain combines TRBV30 with TRBJ1-6; perhaps TRBD1 as D (5 bases). The sequenced sample was peripheral blood. The receptor was isolated from a woman in her thirties with active or convalescent COVID-19. The CDR3 loop reads CAWSGTSHSPLHF. CDR3 bases: TGTGCCTGGAGTGGGACATCCCATTCACCCCTCCACTTT.